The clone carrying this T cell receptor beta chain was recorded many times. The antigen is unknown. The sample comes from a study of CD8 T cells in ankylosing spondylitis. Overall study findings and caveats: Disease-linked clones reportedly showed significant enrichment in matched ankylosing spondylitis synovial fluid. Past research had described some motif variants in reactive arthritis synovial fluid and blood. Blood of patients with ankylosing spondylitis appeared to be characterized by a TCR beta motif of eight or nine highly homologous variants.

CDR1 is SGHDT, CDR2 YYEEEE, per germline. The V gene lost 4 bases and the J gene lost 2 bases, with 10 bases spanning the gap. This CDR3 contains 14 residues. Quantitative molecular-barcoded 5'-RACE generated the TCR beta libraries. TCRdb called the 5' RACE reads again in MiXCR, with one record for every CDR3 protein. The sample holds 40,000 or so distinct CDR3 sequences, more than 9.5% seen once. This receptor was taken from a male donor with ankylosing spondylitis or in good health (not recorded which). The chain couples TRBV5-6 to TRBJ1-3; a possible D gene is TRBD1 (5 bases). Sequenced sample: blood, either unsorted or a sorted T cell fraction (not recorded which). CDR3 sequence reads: CASSRDATGNTIYF. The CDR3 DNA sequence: TGTGCCAGCAGCCGGGACGCAACTGGAAACACCATATATTTT.